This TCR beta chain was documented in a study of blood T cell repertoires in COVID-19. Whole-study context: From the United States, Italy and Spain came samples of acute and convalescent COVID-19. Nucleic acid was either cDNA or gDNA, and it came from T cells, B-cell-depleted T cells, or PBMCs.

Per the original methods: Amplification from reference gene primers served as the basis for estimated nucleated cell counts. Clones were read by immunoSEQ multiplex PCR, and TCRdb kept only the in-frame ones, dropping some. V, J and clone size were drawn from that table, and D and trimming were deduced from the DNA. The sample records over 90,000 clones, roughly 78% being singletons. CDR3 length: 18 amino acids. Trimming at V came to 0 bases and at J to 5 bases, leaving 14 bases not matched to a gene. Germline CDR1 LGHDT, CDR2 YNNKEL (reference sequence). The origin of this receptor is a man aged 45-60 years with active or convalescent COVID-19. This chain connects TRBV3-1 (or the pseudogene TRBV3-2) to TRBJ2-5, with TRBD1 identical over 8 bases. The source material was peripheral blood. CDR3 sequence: CASSQDPGTGVSGETQYF. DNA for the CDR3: TGTGCCAGCAGCCAAGATCCGGGGACAGGTGTAAGTGGGGAGACCCAGTACTTC.